Listed below are T cell receptor beta chains from one sample, sequenced in a study of blood T cell repertoires in COVID-19. TCRdb's copy holds only in-frame clones and misses some; the assay was immunoSEQ multiplex PCR. Here the sample spans about 210,000 clones, approximately 82% being singletons. Sequenced material: peripheral blood. Receptor source: a woman between 35 and 50 years old with acute or convalescent COVID-19. The conserved cysteine and the conserved F or W are not part of the CDR3 here. D genes are given only for firm matches. Not every row has a clone size; where given, it reads once, few, many or a size class.

cdr3_aa j_call v_call clone_size d_call
ASSTRQGSLWQY TRBJ2-7 TRBV5-1 . TRBD1
ASSLSGGVETQY TRBJ2-5 TRBV27 . .
ASSPGTASYT TRBJ1-2 TRBV6-6 few .
ASSSGYGYT TRBJ1-2 TRBV12-3/TRBV12-4 . .
ASSFGQGIGYT TRBJ1-2 TRBV5-1 . TRBD1
ASSQWDSRHEKLF TRBJ1-4 TRBV3-1/TRBV3-2 . .
ASSWDFTKQY TRBJ2-7 TRBV7-9 . .
ASSTFPAAGVYDTQY TRBJ2-3 TRBV5-1 . TRBD2
ASSDDGGAYSPLH TRBJ1-6 TRBV6-1 . .
ASRSLTPSDEQY TRBJ2-7 TRBV27 . .
ASSLAGTSGSEQY TRBJ2-7 TRBV11-3 . TRBD2
ASSPIRLASNEQF TRBJ2-1 TRBV7-7 . TRBD2